This TCR beta chain emerged from a study of shared clonotypes between healthy human individuals. This CDR3 spans 14 amino acids. Per germline, CDR1 MDHEN and CDR2 SYDVKM. The V end was cut by 5 bases, the J end by 1 base, with 8 bases between. Method: immunoSEQ multiplex PCR; TCRdb's copy keeps in-frame clones and lacks some. The sample holds about 2.1 million clones, 90% to 95% seen once. CD45RO-negative cells were positively selected for CCR7, leaving out terminally differentiated effector memory CD45RA+ cells. The origin of this receptor is a man between 18 and 29 years old in good health. Some clones in this sample may be carry-over from other donors' samples. The material sequenced was naive CD8+ T cells from PBMCs. This sequence joins TRBV28 and TRBJ2-2; D uncertain. The CDR3 region is CASSIQMNTGELFF. The CDR3 nucleotides are TGTGCCAGCAGTATACAGATGAACACCGGGGAGCTGTTTTTT. The full variable domain, in which reference TRBV28 and TRBJ2-2 provide the parts outside the CDR3, is DVKVTQSSRYLVKRTGEKVFLECVQDMDHENMFWYRQDPGLGLRLIYFSYDVKMKEKGDIPEGYSVSREKKERFSLILESASTNQTSMYLCASSIQMNTGELFFGEGSRLTVL.